One and the same sample provided the 5 T cell receptor beta chains below, sequenced in a study of cytomegalovirus exposure and HLA in healthy donors. Sequenced by immunoSEQ multiplex PCR; TCRdb stores in-frame clones only, minus some. The sample lists approximately 170,000 clones; around 90% were seen once. Sequencing was done on a sample of PBMCs. These receptors were taken from a woman aged 18 to 35 in good health and CMV-seropositive.

Here the CDR3 DNA reads TGCGCCAGCAGCCAAGGGGGACTAGCGGGACCGGATACGCAGTATTTT. This encodes CASSQGGLAGPDTQYF. J is TRBJ2-3 and V is TRBV4-1, with 13 bases matching TRBD2. The germline V gene has CDR1 MGHRA and CDR2 YSYEKL. The CDR3 extends over 16 amino acids. V was pared by 1 base and J by 6 bases, with 4 bases of the junction left unmatched.

The rearrangement joins TRBV28 to TRBJ2-7, with TRBD1 identical over 7 bases. Germline trimming cut 6 bases from V and 0 bases from J; bases unmatched to any gene: 8. This CDR3 has 15 residues. Per the germline V gene, CDR1 is MDHEN and CDR2 is SYDVKM. The CDR3 spells CASRKQGLLSYEQYF. In DNA, the CDR3 is TGTGCCAGCAGAAAACAGGGGTTGCTCTCCTACGAGCAGTACTTC.

This chain connects TRBV4-1 to TRBJ1-5; 8 nucleotides match TRBD1. The CDR3 spans 15 residues. Germline V gene sequence: CDR1 MGHRA, CDR2 YSYEKL. After removal of 5 bases from V and 3 bases from J, the junction contained 6 bases not matched to a gene. The chain's CDR3 is CASSAGQGLNQPQHF. The CDR3, as DNA: TGCGCCAGCAGCGCAGGACAGGGCCTCAATCAGCCCCAGCATTTT.

V and J are TRBV5-1 and TRBJ1-1, with a weak D call TRBD1 (6 bases). Germline assignment: CDR1 SGHRS and CDR2 YFSETQ. The V gene lost 2 bases and the J gene lost 4 bases, with 24 bases spanning the gap. The CDR3 is 18 amino acids. CDR3 in DNA: TGCGCCAGCAGCTTTTCCCCGGGACATCAAAAAAGGGGCACTGAAGCTTTCTTT. Protein: CASSFSPGHQKRGTEAFF. The entire variable domain, with the rest obtained from reference TRBV5-1 and TRBJ1-1, is as follows: KAGVTQTPRYLIKTRGQQVTLSCSPISGHRSVSWYQQTPGQGLQFLFEYFSETQRNKGNFPGRFSGRQFSNSRSEMNVSTLELGDSALYLCASSFSPGHQKRGTEAFFGQGTRLTVV.

This clone occurred once. V gene TRBV7-2 combines with J gene TRBJ2-7; 11 positions match TRBD1. V was pared by 1 base and J by 9 bases, with 5 bases of the junction left unmatched. The length of the CDR3 is 14 residues. Germline CDR1 and CDR2: SGHTA and FQGNSA. The CDR3 sequence is CASSLDGTGGRQYF. CDR3 DNA sequence: TGTGCCAGCAGCTTAGACGGGACAGGGGGGAGGCAGTACTTC. Combining the CDR3 with reference TRBV7-2 and TRBJ2-7 gives the whole variable domain GAGVSQSPSNKVTEKGKDVELRCDPISGHTALYWYRQSLGQGLEFLIYFQGNSAPDKSGLPSDRFSAERTGGSVSTLTIQRTQQEDSAVYLCASSLDGTGGRQYFGPGTRLTVT.